The text below deals with one TCR beta chain. Its specificity is unknown. This sample is drawn from a study of shared clonotypes between healthy human individuals. The study, taken as a whole, reports: Larger estimated richness was generally recorded for naive subsets relative to memory subsets. Investigators expected sequencing depth to affect clonotype sharing among donors.

The germline CDR1 and CDR2 sequences are SGHTA and FQGNSA. The CDR3 is 15 amino acids. Between the trimmed V and J ends, which lost 4 bases and 3 bases, there was a span of 16 bases. Assay: immunoSEQ multiplex PCR; the TCRdb copy retains only in-frame clones and omits some. Here the sample spans about 2.1 million clones, roughly 93% being singletons. Naive CD8 populations comprised CD45RO-negative cells positively selected for CCR7, excluding terminally differentiated effector memory CD45RA+ cells. This clonotype originated in a man aged 18-30 years in good health. Some clones in this sample may be carry-over from other donors' samples. The V gene is TRBV7-2, the J gene TRBJ2-7; D assignment may be TRBD1 or TRBD2 (6 bases each). Sequenced sample: naive CD8+ T cells from PBMCs. The CDR3 DNA follows: TGTGCCAGCAGCTATGGGGGGCCCGGAGGCTACGAGCAGTACTTC. Protein: CASSYGGPGGYEQYF.